These 26 T cell receptor beta chains came from one sample sequenced in a study of T cells in Graves' hyperthyroidism and ophthalmopathy. There were TCR beta CDR3 regions amplified from RNA transcripts. Using the HTBI primer set, a first-round RT-PCR was run on the TCR CDR3. MiXCR, applied by TCRdb to the multiplex PCR reads, yields one record per CDR3 protein. This repertoire shows 370,000 or so distinct CDR3 sequences, roughly 14% found once; its top ten account for less than 25%. Input material: blood. The receptors derive from a man aged 25 to 40 with Graves' hyperthyroidism that later progressed to Graves' ophthalmopathy.

V gene TRBV3-1 combines with J gene TRBJ2-7; D possibly uses TRBD1 or TRBD2 (5 bases each). The length of the CDR3 is 15 residues. Trimming took 4 bases from V and 3 from J, leaving 16 bases between them. The germline CDR1 and CDR2 sequences are LGHDT and YNNKEL (reference sequence). The CDR3 sequence is CASSLDPGRLYEQYF. For the CDR3, the DNA is TGTGCCAGCAGCCTCGACCCGGGACGTCTCTACGAGCAGTACTTC.

The genes are TRBV4-1 and TRBJ2-5, with D possibly TRBD2 on 5 matching bases. V was trimmed by 1 base and J by 5 bases, leaving 14 bases between them. CDR1 is MGHRA, CDR2 YSYEKL, per germline. CDR3 length equals 15 residues. CDR3 bases: TGCGCCAGCAGCCAAGGCGGGCTAGTGATTGAGACCCAGTACTTC. It encodes CASSQGGLVIETQYF.

This clonotype has a handful of counts. This chain connects TRBV20-1 to TRBJ2-3; TRBD2 is a possible D gene (7 bases). Germline CDR1 DFQATT, CDR2 SNEGSKA (reference sequence). The CDR3 is 15 amino acids. Trimming shortened V by 3 bases and J by 0 bases, and 13 bases separated the two germline ends. As DNA, the CDR3 is TGCAGTGCTAGCGGGGGGCCGTTTAGCACAGATACGCAGTATTTT. This gives the protein CSASGGPFSTDTQYF.

This clonotype was counted ten times or more. The V and J genes are TRBV6-1 and TRBJ2-2; unclear D gene. The V end lost 10 bases, the J end lost 4 bases, and 13 bases lay between the germline ends. Germline V gene sequence: CDR1 MNHNS, CDR2 SASEGT. This CDR3 has 13 amino acids. CDR3 coding DNA: TGTGCCACTCGAGCGCCTTTCACCGGGGAGCTGTTTTTT. As protein: CATRAPFTGELFF.

This clonotype appeared a few times. A much larger clone sits a single nucleotide away, making a read error possible. The chain has TRBV6-2 or TRBV6-3 and TRBJ1-2; a weak D match, TRBD1 (6 bases). Germline V gene data show CDR1 as MNHEY and CDR2 as SVGEGT. V dropped 5 bases and J dropped 3 bases, with 7 bases sitting between them. The CDR3 sequence is 12 residues long. The CDR3 bases are TGTGCCAGCAGTAACAGGGACTATGGCTACACCTTC. Translated, it gives CASSNRDYGYTF.

The chain has TRBV4-1 and TRBJ2-7, with D hard to call. The germline V gene encodes CDR1 MGHRA and CDR2 YSYEKL. The ends were cut back, 0 bases at V and 4 bases at J, with 7 bases in the middle. The CDR3 is 13 residues long. This CDR3 is CASSQDRGYEQYF. Written as DNA, the CDR3 is TGCGCCAGCAGCCAAGATCGCGGATACGAGCAGTACTTC.

This clonotype was detected many times. The V gene is TRBV18, the J gene TRBJ1-1; the D gene is possibly TRBD1 (5 bases). Germline lookup yields CDR1 KGHSH and CDR2 LQKENI. This CDR3 region has 17 residues. V dropped 6 bases and J dropped 1 base, with 21 bases sitting between them. Here the CDR3 reads CASSPTRGPRANTEAFF. The CDR3 region has the DNA TGTGCCAGCTCCCCAACGCGGGGCCCCAGGGCGAACACTGAAGCTTTCTTT.

The V call is TRBV18, the J call TRBJ2-5; TRBD2 aligns across 10 bases. This CDR3 contains 17 residues. CDR1 and CDR2 (germline): KGHSH, LQKENI. Trimming took 5 bases from V and 1 from J; bases not matched to a gene: 10. The CDR3 coding sequence is TGTGCCAGCTCAAACCCGCGGACTAGCGGAACCCAAGAGACCCAGTACTTC. It yields the protein CASSNPRTSGTQETQYF.

This clonotype came up many times. The chain has TRBV3-1 and TRBJ2-7, with D possibly TRBD2 on 6 matching bases. Trimming shortened V by 4 bases and J by 2 bases, and 12 bases separated the two germline ends. The CDR3 covers 14 residues. Germline V gene sequence: CDR1 LGHDT, CDR2 YNNKEL (reference sequence). CDR3 sequence reads: CASSPGRGTYEQYF. The CDR3 bases are TGTGCCAGCAGCCCCGGACGGGGGACCTACGAGCAGTACTTC.

The chain has TRBV5-1 and TRBJ1-5; TRBD1 is a possible D gene (5 bases). CDR1 and CDR2 from the germline V gene are SGHRS and YFSETQ. CDR3 size: 16 residues. V was pared by 0 bases and J by 0 bases, with 10 bases between. CDR3: CASSLVTEYSNQPQHF. In DNA, the CDR3 is TGCGCCAGCAGCTTGGTGACAGAATATAGCAATCAGCCCCAGCATTTT.

This chain uses TRBV30 with TRBJ2-7; D is unclear. This CDR3 contains 11 residues. Germline-derived CDR1 and CDR2 are GTSNPN and SVGIG (reference sequence). V was trimmed by 1 base and J by 3 bases, leaving 4 bases between them. The CDR3 here is CAWSARYEQYF. CDR3 bases: TGTGCCTGGAGTGCACGCTACGAGCAGTACTTC.

This clonotype showed up just once. The chain employs TRBV11-2 and TRBJ1-5, with D possibly matching TRBD1 (6 bases). This CDR3 is 22 amino acids long. Trimming stripped 1 base from V and 2 bases from J, with 30 bases between. CDR1 and CDR2 from the germline V gene are SGHAT and FQNNGV. CDR3 bases: TGTGCCAGCAGCTTAGTCCTTGTAAAGGGGGGCACACCAGAGGGGTGCAATCAGCCCCAGCATTTT. Its protein is CASSLVLVKGGTPEGCNQPQHF.

This clonotype was observed a handful of times. The chain combines TRBV5-1 with TRBJ2-7; 11 bases line up with TRBD1. The trim removed 6 bases at V and 4 bases at J, leaving 6 bases unmatched. Per the germline V gene, CDR1 is SGHRS and CDR2 is YFSETQ. The CDR3 length is 14 residues. CDR3 protein: CASNGGTGGYEQYF. The CDR3 bases are TGCGCCAGCAACGGGGGGACAGGGGGTTACGAGCAGTACTTC.

There are many counts of this clonotype. This sequence joins TRBV6-1 and TRBJ1-1; perhaps TRBD1 as D (5 bases). CDR3 length: 12 amino acids. Germline V gene data show CDR1 as MNHNS and CDR2 as SASEGT. The germline V and J ends were trimmed by 6 bases and 7 bases, with 12 bases remaining between them. CDR3 nucleotide sequence: TGTGCCAGCAGAAAGACAGACCGTGAAGCTTTCTTT. It is translated as CASRKTDREAFF.

A word on this clonotype: A read error may be the cause here, since a much bigger clone is one base away. The V gene is TRBV6-2 or TRBV6-3, the J gene TRBJ1-6; a weak D match, TRBD1 (5 bases). The CDR3 loop spans 15 amino acids. Per the germline V gene, CDR1 is MNHEY and CDR2 is SVGEGT. CDR3 region: CASGYPGQQNSPLHF. The CDR3 nucleotides read TGTGCCAGCGGTTACCCGGGGCAGCAAAATTCACCCCTCCACTTT.

This clonotype was counted a few times. The gene calls are TRBV5-5 and TRBJ1-2; a possible D gene is TRBD1 (6 bases). Germline V lookup: CDR1 SGHKS, CDR2 YYEKEE (reference sequence). This CDR3 has 14 residues. Trimming took 2 bases from V and 8 from J, leaving 16 bases between them. The CDR3 nucleotides read TGTGCCAGCAGCTTACGCTCAGGGGAGGGCGGCTACACCTTC. Protein: CASSLRSGEGGYTF.

The chain couples TRBV28 to TRBJ2-3, with 7 bases matching TRBD2. The CDR3 loop spans 18 amino acids. With 5 bases clipped from V and 6 bases from J, the junction kept 20 bases outside the gene matches. Germline CDR1 is MDHEN and CDR2 is SYDVKM. This chain's CDR3 is CASSDSPGGEGFGDTQYF. For the CDR3, the DNA is TGTGCCAGCAGTGATTCGCCTGGGGGGGAGGGCTTTGGGGATACGCAGTATTTT.

V gene TRBV4-1 combines with J gene TRBJ1-4, with D unclear. Germline V gene sequence: CDR1 MGHRA, CDR2 YSYEKL. The V and J ends lost 1 base and 3 bases respectively, with 12 bases between them. The CDR3 covers 16 residues. The chain's CDR3 is CASSQVNGFANEKLFF. DNA for the CDR3: TGCGCCAGCAGCCAAGTGAACGGGTTTGCTAATGAAAAACTGTTTTTT.

This clonotype was recorded a few times. The rearrangement joins TRBV19 to TRBJ2-7; D is perhaps TRBD1 (6 bases). Germline CDR1 and CDR2: LNHDA and SQIVND (reference sequence). The CDR3 runs to 15 residues. Trimming cost V 4 bases and J 7 bases, with 20 bases left between them. The CDR3 spells CASSTKQGSWEEQYF. The CDR3 DNA reads TGTGCCAGTAGTACTAAACAGGGATCTTGGGAAGAGCAGTACTTC.

This clonotype was seen at least ten times. This chain connects TRBV24-1 to TRBJ2-7, with D perhaps matching TRBD2 (6 bases). Deletions cut 4 bases from V and 1 base from J, with 16 bases between. Germline V gene sequence: CDR1 KGHDR, CDR2 SFDVKD. The CDR3 extends over 16 amino acids. The CDR3 DNA reads TGTGCCACCAGTGACCCGGACCACGGAGGGTCCTACGAGCAGTACTTC. Translated, it gives CATSDPDHGGSYEQYF.

This clonotype showed up many times. This chain uses TRBV11-3 with TRBJ1-2; D uncertain. This CDR3 is 15 amino acids long. V was cut by 5 bases and J by 4 bases, with 17 bases left in between. Per germline, CDR1 SGHNT and CDR2 YENEEA. CDR3 residues: CASSPRMGSGYGYTF. The CDR3 DNA sequence: TGTGCCAGCAGCCCAAGGATGGGGTCAGGCTATGGCTACACCTTC.

This clonotype was counted ten times or more. This chain connects TRBV13 to TRBJ2-3; D may be TRBD1 (6 bases). The germline V gene encodes CDR1 PRHDT and CDR2 FYEKMQ (reference sequence). Trimming left V 4 bases short and J 3 bases short, with 11 bases between. The CDR3 runs 14 residues. CDR3 bases: TGTGCCAGCAGCTCTCCAAGGGGGACAGATACGCAGTATTTT. This sequence encodes CASSSPRGTDTQYF.

This clonotype was found many times. The rearrangement joins TRBV20-1 to TRBJ1-1; 8 bases match TRBD1. The V gene's germline CDR1 is DFQATT and CDR2 SNEGSKA (reference sequence). Unmatched junction bases numbered 4, after V lost 4 bases and J lost 0 bases. The CDR3 runs 14 residues. The CDR3: CSATDRVMNTEAFF. CDR3 in DNA: TGCAGTGCTACGGACAGGGTCATGAACACTGAAGCTTTCTTT.

This clonotype has ten or more counts. The V and J genes are TRBV12-3 or TRBV12-4 and TRBJ2-3; the match to TRBD1 covers 9 bases. The CDR3 has 15 amino acids. The J segment lost 4 bases and the V segment lost 6 bases, leaving 8 bases of the junction unmatched. The CDR3, as DNA: TGTGCCAGCAGCCCCGGGACAGGGAGACCAGATACGCAGTATTTT. This encodes CASSPGTGRPDTQYF.

The V gene is TRBV3-1, the J gene TRBJ2-7; 8 bases match TRBD2. CDR3 length equals 16 residues. The trim removed 7 bases at V and 2 bases at J, leaving 13 bases unmatched. The V gene's germline CDR1 is LGHDT and CDR2 YNNKEL (reference sequence). The CDR3 sequence is CASTPGGGGGPYEQYF. CDR3 sequence (DNA): TGTGCCAGCACCCCGGGCGGGGGCGGGGGGCCCTACGAGCAGTACTTC.

There are many counts of this clonotype. This chain joins TRBV7-2 and TRBJ1-2, with 11 bases that match TRBD1. Germline V gives CDR1 SGHTA, CDR2 FQGNSA. This CDR3 region has 14 residues. V lost 1 base, J lost 7 bases, and 2 bases stayed unmatched. Here the CDR3 reads CASSLGTGGVGYTF. As DNA, the CDR3 is TGTGCCAGCAGCTTAGGGACAGGGGGCGTTGGCTACACCTTC.